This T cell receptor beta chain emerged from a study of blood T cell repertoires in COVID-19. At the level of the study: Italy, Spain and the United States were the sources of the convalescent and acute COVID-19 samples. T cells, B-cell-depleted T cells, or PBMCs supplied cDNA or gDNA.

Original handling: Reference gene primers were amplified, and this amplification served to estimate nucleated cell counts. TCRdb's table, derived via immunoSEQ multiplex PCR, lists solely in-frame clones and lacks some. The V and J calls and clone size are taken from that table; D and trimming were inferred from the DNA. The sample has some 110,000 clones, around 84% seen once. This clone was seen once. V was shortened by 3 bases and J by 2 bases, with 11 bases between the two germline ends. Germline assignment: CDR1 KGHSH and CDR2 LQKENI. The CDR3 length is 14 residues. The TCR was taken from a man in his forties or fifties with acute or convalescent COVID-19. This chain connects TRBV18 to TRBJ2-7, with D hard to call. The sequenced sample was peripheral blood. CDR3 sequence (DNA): TGTGCCAGCTCACCTTTTACCGAGGCCTACGAGCAGTACTTC. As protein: CASSPFTEAYEQYF.